Presented here are 25 T cell receptor beta chains from one specimen sequenced in a study of cytomegalovirus exposure and HLA in healthy donors. Researchers ran the PCR with 60 Vbeta and 13 Jbeta primers. Clones were sequenced by immunoSEQ multiplex PCR, and TCRdb holds only the in-frame ones, with some missing. The table lists approximately 140,000 clones. Sequenced sample: PBMCs. These receptors all come from a woman aged 40-49 years in good health and CMV-seronegative.

The CDR3 here is CASSTGSYEQYV. CDR3 nucleotide sequence: TGTGCCAGCAGTACAGGGTCCTACGAGCAGTACGTC. The chain joins TRBV6-1 to TRBJ2-7; D is possibly TRBD1 (6 bases). The CDR3 is 12 residues long. The V gene's germline CDR1 is MNHNS and CDR2 SASEGT. Trimming cost V 5 bases and J 1 base, with 6 bases left between them.

The chain uses TRBV9 and TRBJ2-1, with TRBD1 matching 9 bases. The germline V gene encodes CDR1 SGDLS and CDR2 YYNGEE. Germline trimming cut 3 bases from V and 15 bases from J; bases unmatched to any gene: 19. The CDR3 runs to 16 residues. The CDR3 reads CASSEGPGTGNFFRFF. Here the CDR3 DNA reads TGTGCCAGCAGCGAGGGACCCGGGACAGGGAATTTTTTTCGGTTCTTC.

As to this clone: Other DNA sequences in the same sample also yield this CDR3. The chain has TRBV4-3 and TRBJ1-1, with D tentatively TRBD1 (6 bases). This CDR3 region has 13 residues. Germline lookup yields CDR1 LGHNA and CDR2 YSLEER. The V end was cut by 1 base, the J end by 4 bases, with 7 bases between. The CDR3 loop reads CASSQARGTEAFF. The CDR3 DNA reads as TGCGCCAGCAGCCAAGCCAGGGGCACTGAAGCTTTCTTT.

V and J are TRBV6-1 and TRBJ1-2, with TRBD1 identical over 7 bases. V shed 3 bases, J shed 7 bases, and the junction held 11 bases outside the gene matches. CDR1 is MNHNS and CDR2 is SASEGT in the germline V gene. This CDR3 is built from 15 residues. CDR3 coding DNA: TGTGCCAGCAGTGACCCCGGGACAGTCTTCAGTGGCTACACCTTC. Translating gives CASSDPGTVFSGYTF.

This chain links TRBV7-2 with TRBJ2-7; 9 nucleotides align to TRBD2. The CDR3 is made up of 15 amino acids. V shed 4 bases, J shed 3 bases, and the junction held 7 bases outside the gene matches. CDR1 and CDR2 (germline): SGHTA, FQGNSA. This CDR3 is CASSSQGAGGYEQYF. The CDR3 DNA reads TGTGCCAGCAGCTCGCAGGGAGCGGGGGGCTACGAGCAGTACTTC.

DNA for the CDR3: TGTGCCAGCAGCTGGACAGGGGGCGCTTCCTATGGCTACACCTTC. It specifies CASSWTGGASYGYTF. The V gene is TRBV7-9, the J gene TRBJ1-2, with TRBD1 identical over 11 bases. Germline CDR1 and CDR2: SEHNR and FQNEAQ (reference sequence). This CDR3 region has 15 residues. V dropped 4 bases and J dropped 4; count of bases not matched to a gene: 5.

The V gene is TRBV2, the J gene TRBJ2-3; the D gene is possibly TRBD2 (6 bases). The V and J ends lost 7 bases and 0 bases respectively, with 14 bases between them. This CDR3 region has 15 residues. Germline V gives CDR1 SNHLY, CDR2 FYNNEI. The CDR3 DNA reads TGTGCCAGCACACCGCGGGACTCGAGCACAGATACGCAGTATTTT. Translated: CASTPRDSSTDTQYF.

The chain recombines TRBV2 with TRBJ1-1; D is unclear. This CDR3 comprises 12 residues. Germline values: CDR1 SNHLY, CDR2 FYNNEI. Trimming removed 8 bases from V and 2 bases from J, with 9 bases in between. The CDR3 loop is CASQEGNTEAFF. The CDR3 region has the DNA TGTGCCAGCCAGGAAGGTAACACTGAAGCTTTCTTT.

In terms of frequency, this clone is medium-sized. The chain combines TRBV5-1 with TRBJ2-2, with unresolved D. Germline V gene sequence: CDR1 SGHRS, CDR2 YFSETQ. The V and J ends lost 2 bases and 0 bases respectively, with 8 bases between them. This CDR3 contains 15 residues. The CDR3 protein is CASSLMASNTGELFF. In nucleotides, the CDR3 is TGCGCCAGCAGCTTAATGGCTTCGAACACCGGGGAGCTGTTTTTT.

This rearrangement joins TRBV7-2 to TRBJ1-4; no clear D gene. The V and J ends lost 9 bases and 0 bases respectively, with 8 bases between them. This CDR3 comprises 13 residues. Germline V gene sequence: CDR1 SGHTA, CDR2 FQGNSA. CDR3 sequence: CASGSPTNEKLFF. In DNA form, the CDR3 reads TGTGCCAGTGGTAGTCCAACTAATGAAAAACTGTTTTTT. Combining the CDR3 with reference TRBV7-2 and TRBJ1-4 gives the whole variable domain GAGVSQSPSNKVTEKGKDVELRCDPISGHTALYWYRQSLGQGLEFLIYFQGNSAPDKSGLPSDRFSAERTGGSVSTLTIQRTQQEDSAVYLCASGSPTNEKLFFGSGTQLSVL.

The chain couples TRBV7-6 to TRBJ2-7; TRBD2 agrees at 9 bases. Germline V gene lookup returns CDR1 SGHVS and CDR2 FNYEAQ. The trim removed 3 bases at V and 0 bases at J, leaving 9 bases unmatched. The CDR3 is 17 residues long. CDR3 DNA sequence: TGTGCCAGCAGCTTTCGGACTAGCGAGTCCCTCTCCTACGAGCAGTACTTC. This gives the protein CASSFRTSESLSYEQYF.

The chain couples TRBV9 to TRBJ1-1; D is uncertain. Trimming removed 0 bases at V and 12 bases at J, with 15 bases between. The CDR3 has 13 amino acids. Germline CDR1 reads SGDLS; CDR2 reads YYNGEE. CDR3 bases: TGTGCCAGCAGCGTAGGGGCCGAACAAGAGACTTTCTTT. Its protein is CASSVGAEQETFF.

Remarks on this clone: Within the sample, other DNA sequences also encode this same CDR3. V is TRBV7-2 and J is TRBJ2-3, with 13 bases identical to TRBD2. Germline CDR1 SGHTA, CDR2 FQGNSA. The CDR3 runs 15 residues. V dropped 4 bases and J dropped 4; count of bases not matched to a gene: 2. CDR3 DNA: TGTGCCAGCAGCTCAGGACTAGCGGGGGCAGATACGCAGTATTTT. This sequence encodes CASSSGLAGADTQYF.

The chain combines TRBV5-6 with TRBJ1-1; 8 bases match TRBD1. V trimming: 0 bases; J trimming: 0 bases; junction bases outside the gene matches: 4. This CDR3 is 16 amino acids long. CDR1 is SGHDT and CDR2 is YYEEEE in the germline V gene. The CDR3 loop is CASSLAGTGVNTEAFF. CDR3 DNA sequence: TGTGCCAGCAGCTTGGCCGGGACAGGTGTGAACACTGAAGCTTTCTTT.

This chain joins TRBV5-4 and TRBJ2-3; 13 bases agree with TRBD2. J gave up 3 bases and V 3 bases, and 4 bases lay outside the gene matches. The CDR3 covers 16 residues. Germline V gene lookup returns CDR1 SGHNT and CDR2 YYREEE (reference sequence). CDR3: CASSSGLAGITDTQYF. CDR3 nucleotides: TGTGCCAGCAGCTCGGGACTAGCGGGGATAACAGATACGCAGTATTTT.

The chain uses TRBV4-3 and TRBJ1-2; no reliable D call. CDR1 is LGHNA, CDR2 YSLEER, per germline. The CDR3 totals 13 residues. Trimming cost V 6 bases and J 6 bases, with 14 bases left between them. The CDR3 protein is CASSLGREDGYTF. For the CDR3, the DNA is TGCGCCAGCAGTCTAGGACGGGAGGATGGCTACACCTTC.

This chain connects TRBV5-1 to TRBJ2-3, with TRBD2 matching 12 bases. The CDR3 totals 14 residues. Germline V CDR1 and CDR2: SGHRS, YFSETQ. V was pared by 1 base and J by 9 bases, with 3 bases of the junction left unmatched. CDR3 in DNA: TGCGCCAGCAGCTTGTCGCTAGCGGGGGGGACGCAGTATTTT. Protein: CASSLSLAGGTQYF.

This chain joins TRBV5-1 and TRBJ1-1; 7 positions agree with TRBD1. CDR3 size: 14 residues. Germline CDR1 is SGHRS and CDR2 is YFSETQ. V shed 1 base and J 5 bases; nucleotides not matched to a gene: 5. The CDR3 reads CASSLTGEGTEAFF. Written as DNA, the CDR3 is TGCGCCAGCAGCTTGACAGGGGAAGGTACTGAAGCTTTCTTT.

V and J are TRBV15 and TRBJ2-5, with unresolved D. Germline assignment: CDR1 LNHNV and CDR2 YYDKDF (reference sequence). The germline V and J ends were trimmed by 8 bases and 5 bases, with 12 bases remaining between them. The CDR3 is 12 residues long. CDR3: CATGPGVETQYF. The DNA for the CDR3 is TGTGCCACCGGTCCTGGAGTGGAGACCCAGTACTTC. Looking up the rest from reference TRBV15 and TRBJ2-5 gives the full variable domain: DAMVIQNPRYQVTQFGKPVTLSCSQTLNHNVMYWYQQKSSQAPKLLFHYYDKDFNNEADTPDNFQSRRPNTSFCFLDIRSPGLGDTAMYLCATGPGVETQYFGPGTRLLVL.

The chain links TRBV6-1 to TRBJ1-2; TRBD1 matches 9 bases. Germline V gene data show CDR1 as MNHNS and CDR2 as SASEGT. This CDR3 region has 15 residues. The V segment lost 6 bases and the J segment 6 bases; nucleotides outside the gene matches: 11. In DNA, the CDR3 is TGTGCCAGCAGCGAACAGGGGGCGAGACTGGATGGCTACACCTTC. Translating gives CASSEQGARLDGYTF.

The chain uses TRBV7-3 and TRBJ2-2; the D gene is possibly TRBD2 (6 bases). Germline assignment: CDR1 SGHTA and CDR2 FQGTGA. The CDR3 totals 14 residues. V was shortened by 3 bases and J by 5 bases, with 10 bases between the two germline ends. This CDR3 reads CASSFTGVTGELFF. In nucleotides, the CDR3 is TGTGCCAGCAGCTTTACGGGGGTGACCGGGGAGCTGTTTTTT.

The chain couples TRBV6-6 to TRBJ1-1; no definite D call. CDR1 MNHNY and CDR2 SVGAGI come from the germline V gene (reference sequence). The CDR3 contains 14 residues. The V gene lost 6 bases and the J gene lost 0 bases, with 11 bases spanning the gap. The chain's CDR3 is CASRLSQMNTEAFF. Here the CDR3 DNA reads TGTGCCAGCAGATTAAGTCAGATGAACACTGAAGCTTTCTTT.

The J gene is TRBJ1-2, the V gene TRBV7-8; 7 nucleotides agree with TRBD1. Germline CDR1 reads SGHVS; CDR2 reads FQNEAQ. Trimming cost V 5 bases and J 0 bases; bases outside gene matches: 6. This CDR3 contains 15 residues. The CDR3 DNA reads TGTGCCAGCAGCGAGGGGACAGCAGCTAACTATGGCTACACCTTC. This sequence encodes CASSEGTAANYGYTF.

This chain links TRBV5-1 with TRBJ1-1; 7 positions match TRBD1. Germline assignment: CDR1 SGHRS and CDR2 YFSETQ. J lost 0 bases, V lost 2 bases, and 4 bases had no gene match. CDR3 length equals 15 residues. The DNA of the CDR3 is TGCGCCAGCAGCTTTCCGGGACAGATGAACACTGAAGCTTTCTTT. It is translated as CASSFPGQMNTEAFF. Supplemented by reference TRBV5-1 and TRBJ1-1, the full variable domain reads KAGVTQTPRYLIKTRGQQVTLSCSPISGHRSVSWYQQTPGQGLQFLFEYFSETQRNKGNFPGRFSGRQFSNSRSEMNVSTLELGDSALYLCASSFPGQMNTEAFFGQGTRLTVV.

The chain combines TRBV19 with TRBJ1-5; 7 bases map to TRBD1. The germline V gene encodes CDR1 LNHDA and CDR2 SQIVND (reference sequence). With V trimmed by 3 bases and J by 4 bases, 3 bases remained unmatched. The CDR3 runs to 14 residues. Here the CDR3 DNA reads TGTGCCAGTAGTATCGAACAGGGGAATCAGCCCCAGCATTTT. Residues: CASSIEQGNQPQHF.